This T cell receptor (beta chain) was recovered during a study of cytomegalovirus exposure and HLA in healthy donors. Study in general: Earlier, fewer than 130 million unique TCR beta sequences were recovered from approximately 180 million T cells by an analysis.

Primers: 60 Vbeta forward and 13 Jbeta reverse. Libraries were prepared by immunoSEQ multiplex PCR; TCRdb keeps only in-frame clonotypes and omits some of them. The table lists roughly 120,000 clones, 75% to 90% of them singletons. Study conclusions and caveats: The authors listed some 160 TCR beta chains as cytomegalovirus-associated.

Concerning this clone itself: As yet, its antigen is unknown.

Germline values: CDR1 GTSNPN, CDR2 SVGIG (reference sequence). The CDR3 is made up of 11 amino acids. The sequence derives from a man aged 50-59 years in good health and CMV-seronegative. V usage is TRBV30 and J usage is TRBJ1-1, with D unclear. Specimen: PBMCs. Here the CDR3 reads CAAGPTSEAFF. Written as DNA, the CDR3 is TGTGCGGCGGGCCCTACCAGTGAAGCTTTCTTT.